The 16 T cell receptor beta chains below were found in one sample sequenced in a study of cytomegalovirus exposure and HLA in healthy donors. Some clones are missing from TCRdb's copy, which holds only in-frame ones; the method was immunoSEQ multiplex PCR. The profile covers fewer than 250,000 clones, with around nine tenths appearing a single time and 2.6% taken by the ten largest. The sample comprised PBMCs. The receptor set was obtained from a man in his late teens or twenties in good health and CMV-seronegative.

The J gene is TRBJ1-2, the V gene TRBV11-2, with D perhaps TRBD1 (5 bases). Deletions cut 5 bases from V and 5 bases from J, with 15 bases between. This CDR3 region has 14 residues. Germline loops: CDR1 SGHAT, CDR2 FQNNGV. CDR3 protein: CASSPTVPKYGYTF. CDR3 DNA: TGTGCCAGCAGCCCGACAGTCCCCAAGTATGGCTACACCTTC. Full variable domain (outside the CDR3, taken from reference TRBV11-2 and TRBJ1-2): EAGVAQSPRYKIIEKRQSVAFWCNPISGHATLYWYQQILGQGPKLLIQFQNNGVVDDSQLPKDRFSAERLKGVDSTLKIQPAKLEDSAVYLCASSPTVPKYGYTFGSGTRLTVV.

The chain uses TRBV28 and TRBJ2-1; TRBD2 agrees at 7 bases. V shed 4 bases and J 0 bases; nucleotides not matched to a gene: 6. The CDR3 runs 16 residues. The V gene's germline CDR1 is MDHEN and CDR2 SYDVKM. CDR3 region: CASSSSAGSSYNEQFF. The CDR3 DNA reads as TGTGCCAGCAGTTCCTCAGCGGGGAGCTCCTACAATGAGCAGTTCTTC.

The V call is TRBV4-1, the J call TRBJ2-3; no clear D. V was trimmed by 2 bases and J by 4 bases, leaving 10 bases between them. The germline CDR1 and CDR2 sequences are MGHRA and YSYEKL. The length of the CDR3 is 14 residues. CDR3 sequence: CASSQWWAADTQYF. The CDR3 nucleotides read TGCGCCAGCAGCCAATGGTGGGCAGCAGATACGCAGTATTTT.

The chain couples TRBV7-3 to TRBJ1-1; 10 bases are a match to TRBD1. Germline V CDR1 and CDR2: SGHTA, FQGTGA. This CDR3 comprises 18 residues. V gave up 5 bases and J gave up 0 bases; unmatched junction bases: 12. In DNA, the CDR3 is TGTGCCAGCAGCGCACAATCCGGGACAGGGGCCTTGAACACTGAAGCTTTCTTT. This translates into CASSAQSGTGALNTEAFF.

This chain connects TRBV7-2 to TRBJ2-1, with 8 bases aligning to TRBD1. The CDR3 runs to 15 residues. Germline assignment: CDR1 SGHTA and CDR2 FQGNSA. Losses at the gene ends were 5 bases for V and 11 bases for J; bases not matched to a gene: 14. The CDR3 DNA follows: TGTGCCAGCAGCGTATACGACGGGACAGGTAGCAAGCAGTTCTTC. Translating gives CASSVYDGTGSKQFF.

V is TRBV29-1 and J is TRBJ2-7, with 7 bases matching TRBD2. V trimming: 0 bases; J trimming: 4 bases; junction bases outside the gene matches: 9. The length of the CDR3 is 15 residues. Per the germline V gene, CDR1 is SQVTM and CDR2 is ANQGSEA. CDR3 coding DNA: TGCAGCGTTGAAGACCCGGCTAGCGGCAAGTACGAGCAGTACTTC. Its protein product is CSVEDPASGKYEQYF.

V gene TRBV5-1 combines with J gene TRBJ1-6; D is perhaps TRBD1 (5 bases). Germline-derived CDR1 and CDR2 are SGHRS and YFSETQ. This CDR3 is 15 amino acids long. V was clipped by 6 bases and J by 0 bases, with 10 bases between them. The CDR3 spells CASMEGPSYNSPLHF. The CDR3 coding sequence is TGCGCCAGCATGGAGGGGCCCTCCTATAATTCACCCCTCCACTTT.

The rearrangement uses TRBV29-1 and TRBJ2-7; possible D gene TRBD2, 5 bases. The CDR3 loop spans 11 amino acids. The V gene's germline CDR1 is SQVTM and CDR2 ANQGSEA. The V end was cut by 4 bases, the J end by 2 bases, with 6 bases between. DNA of the CDR3: TGCAGCGTTGGGGAGACCTACGAGCAGTACTTC. Protein sequence: CSVGETYEQYF.

DNA for the CDR3: TGTGCCACCATAGCGGGAGGGCCGGATACGCAGTATTTT. Encoded protein: CATIAGGPDTQYF. The J gene is TRBJ2-3, the V gene TRBV2, with 11 nucleotides matching TRBD2. The ends lost 10 bases at V and 6 bases at J; junction bases unmatched: 6. From germline, CDR1 is SNHLY and CDR2 FYNNEI. There are 13 residues in the CDR3.

The chain is built from TRBV11-3 and TRBJ2-3, with 7 positions matching TRBD1. The CDR3 runs to 14 residues. Per the germline V gene, CDR1 is SGHNT and CDR2 is YENEEA. The V and J ends lost 5 bases and 5 bases, in that order; junction bases with no gene match: 7. The CDR3 sequence: CASSVRQGQDTQYF. The CDR3 DNA sequence: TGTGCCAGCAGCGTTAGACAGGGTCAAGATACGCAGTATTTT.

The rearrangement links TRBV11-2 to TRBJ2-1; 7 nucleotides agree with TRBD2. Trimming at V came to 4 bases and at J to 7 bases, leaving 16 bases not matched to a gene. The CDR3 length is 17 residues. Germline V gives CDR1 SGHAT, CDR2 FQNNGV. As DNA, the CDR3 is TGTGCCAGCAGCTCCACCTTTTATCGGGAGGTCCCTAATGAGCAGTTCTTC. As protein: CASSSTFYREVPNEQFF.

The rearrangement joins TRBV29-1 to TRBJ1-1; D not resolved. V was trimmed by 4 bases and J by 0 bases, leaving 12 bases between them. The CDR3 spans 14 residues. CDR1 and CDR2 (germline): SQVTM, ANQGSEA. DNA for the CDR3: TGCAGCGTTGTAGTTGGGAGTTTGAACACTGAAGCTTTCTTT. Amino acids: CSVVVGSLNTEAFF.

This CDR3 is CASSSSSGGRQYF. The CDR3 nucleotides read TGTGCCAGCAGCTCCTCTAGCGGGGGGAGGCAGTATTTT. The rearrangement links TRBV7-8 to TRBJ2-3, with 11 nucleotides matching TRBD2. The CDR3 is made up of 13 amino acids. Per the germline V gene, CDR1 is SGHVS and CDR2 is FQNEAQ. The junction had 5 bases not matched to a gene; V was cut back by 4 bases and J by 11 bases.

The chain has TRBV7-2 and TRBJ2-1, with 10 bases aligning to TRBD2. The J segment lost 6 bases and the V segment lost 6 bases, leaving 8 bases of the junction unmatched. Germline-derived CDR1 and CDR2 are SGHTA and FQGNSA. The CDR3 sequence is 15 residues long. The DNA for the CDR3 is TGTGCCAGCAGTCTAAGCGGGGGGGCCTTCAATGAGCAGTTCTTC. Protein sequence: CASSLSGGAFNEQFF.

The V call is TRBV9, the J call TRBJ1-3, with D possibly TRBD1 on 5 matching bases. CDR1 and CDR2 (germline): SGDLS, YYNGEE. The CDR3 spans 15 residues. V was pared by 4 bases and J by 0 bases, with 11 bases between. The CDR3 loop reads CASSLRGGSGNTIYF. The CDR3 bases are TGTGCCAGCAGCCTAAGGGGAGGCTCTGGAAACACCATATATTTT.

The V gene is TRBV10-2, the J gene TRBJ2-1, with D possibly matching TRBD1 (6 bases). The ends were cut back, 0 bases at V and 10 bases at J, with 13 bases in the middle. This CDR3 contains 14 residues. Germline lookup yields CDR1 WSHSY and CDR2 SAAADI. The CDR3 nucleotides are TGCGCCAGCAGTGAGTCCGAGGGGGAGCGGGAGCAGTTCTTC. Encoded protein: CASSESEGEREQFF.